This T cell receptor beta chain derives from a study of Ad26.COV2.S vaccination and SARS-CoV-2 variants. For the study at large: In the study, Ad26.COV2.S was injected intramuscularly once, or twice 56 days apart.

The J segment lost 0 bases and the V segment lost 5 bases, leaving 4 bases of the junction unmatched. This CDR3 has 15 amino acids. CDR1 and CDR2 from the germline V gene are SEHNR and FQNEAQ (reference sequence). Documented treatment: some 20 received Ad26.COV2.S at low or high dose, single or two shots; about 5 received placebo; per-sample allocation not given. All samples were drawn on day 63, counting from the first vaccine or placebo injection. This table comes from immunoSEQ multiplex PCR, and its TCRdb copy is limited to in-frame clones, with some not included. Among around 340,000 clones listed, about 89% were seen once.

The rearrangement links TRBV7-9 to TRBJ2-3, with 8 bases aligning to TRBD2. Sequencing was performed on peripheral blood, taken in a trial of Ad26.COV2.S vaccine versus placebo. The source is a person aged 18 to 65 who received the Ad26.COV2.S COVID-19 vaccine or a placebo. CDR3 bases: TGTGCCAGCAGCCGTAGCGGGACTAGCACAGATACGCAGTATTTT. Translated: CASSRSGTSTDTQYF.